The 5 T cell receptor beta chains below come from one sample, sequenced in a study of neurological immune-mediated disorders. TCRdb independently ran MiXCR on the 5' RACE reads; one entry per CDR3 protein. Of about 41,000 distinct CDR3 sequences listed, roughly 13% are singletons. Specimen: PBMCs. Receptor source: a female donor in good health.

This clonotype was counted ten times or more. The chain has TRBV11-1 and TRBJ2-1; no clear D. The germline CDR1 and CDR2 sequences are SGHAT and FQDESV (reference sequence). V was trimmed by 5 bases and J by 5 bases, leaving 13 bases between them. The CDR3 runs 14 residues. This chain's CDR3 is CASSPSRANNEQFF. CDR3 coding DNA: TGTGCCAGCAGCCCCTCCCGGGCGAACAATGAGCAGTTCTTC.

This clonotype was recorded many times. This chain links TRBV18 with TRBJ2-4; D is uncertain. In germline, CDR1 is KGHSH, CDR2 LQKENI. This CDR3 comprises 15 residues. Trimming left V 2 bases short and J 1 base short, with 9 bases between. The CDR3 loop reads CASSPTTGAKNIQYF. The DNA for the CDR3 is TGTGCCAGCTCACCAACTACCGGTGCCAAAAACATTCAGTACTTC.

This clonotype appeared many times. The CDR3 bases are TGTGCCAGCAGACCGGGGACAGGGGCCGGCACTGAAGCTTTCTTT. It specifies CASRPGTGAGTEAFF. V and J are TRBV6-6 and TRBJ1-1; the match to TRBD1 covers 10 bases. Germline CDR1 and CDR2: MNHNY and SVGAGI (reference sequence). V gave up 6 bases and J gave up 4 bases; unmatched junction bases: 8. The CDR3 totals 15 residues.

This clonotype was recorded only once. The chain is built from TRBV9 and TRBJ2-7; no reliable D call. In germline, CDR1 is SGDLS, CDR2 YYNGEE. Trimming cost V 4 bases and J 7 bases, with 18 bases left between them. This CDR3 has 14 amino acids. The DNA of the CDR3 is TGTGCCAGCAGCATTAACTCGTACACCCTGGAGCAGTACTTC. This translates into CASSINSYTLEQYF.

This clonotype was counted ten times or more. The chain links TRBV4-1 to TRBJ1-2; unclear D gene. CDR1 is MGHRA and CDR2 is YSYEKL in the germline V gene. V was shortened by 1 base and J by 4 bases, with 13 bases between the two germline ends. The CDR3 has 15 amino acids. The CDR3 sequence is CASSQGGGSFYGYTF. For the CDR3, the DNA is TGCGCCAGCAGCCAAGGGGGAGGCAGCTTCTATGGCTACACCTTC.